A single sample gave rise to the 18 T cell receptor beta chains below, sequenced in a study of blood T cell repertoires in COVID-19. Clones were sequenced by immunoSEQ multiplex PCR, and TCRdb holds only the in-frame ones, with some missing. The data hold 200,000 to 250,000 clones, with 80% to 90% observed a single time. Sequencing was performed on peripheral blood. These receptors originate from a woman in her 70s with acute or convalescent COVID-19.

The chain has TRBV4-2 and TRBJ2-5; TRBD1 might be the D (5 bases). The V gene's germline CDR1 is LGHNA and CDR2 YNFKEQ. Trimming removed 1 base from V and 5 bases from J, with 11 bases in between. The CDR3 spans 14 residues. The DNA for the CDR3 is TGTGCCAGCAGCCAAGGTGGCAGGGTGGAGACCCAGTACTTC. Amino acid sequence: CASSQGGRVETQYF.

For the CDR3, the DNA is TGTGCCAGCAGTTTCATAGGGGAGGGCGGCTACACCTTC. It encodes CASSFIGEGGYTF. The rearrangement joins TRBV12-3 or TRBV12-4 to TRBJ1-2; TRBD1 is a possible D gene (5 bases). V was pared by 3 bases and J by 8 bases, with 13 bases between. The CDR3 covers 13 residues.

The CDR3 DNA reads as TGTGCCAGCAGCCTCCAGGACACCTACGAGCAGTACTTC. Amino acids: CASSLQDTYEQYF. The genes are TRBV28 and TRBJ2-7; D perhaps matches TRBD1 (5 bases). CDR3 length: 13 amino acids. Trimming left V 6 bases short and J 2 bases short, with 11 bases between. From germline, CDR1 is MDHEN and CDR2 SYDVKM.

V and J are TRBV11-2 and TRBJ2-1, with D maybe TRBD2 (6 bases). CDR1 SGHAT and CDR2 FQNNGV come from the germline V gene. V lost 5 bases and J lost 5, with 28 bases in between. The CDR3 contains 19 residues. CDR3 amino acids: CASSLASESELTRHNEQFF. The CDR3 nucleotides read TGTGCCAGCAGCCTAGCTAGCGAGAGTGAACTCACCCGTCACAATGAGCAGTTCTTC. The full variable domain, its missing parts supplied by reference TRBV11-2 and TRBJ2-1, is EAGVAQSPRYKIIEKRQSVAFWCNPISGHATLYWYQQILGQGPKLLIQFQNNGVVDDSQLPKDRFSAERLKGVDSTLKIQPAKLEDSAVYLCASSLASESELTRHNEQFFGPGTRLTVL.

This rearrangement joins TRBV30 to TRBJ2-7, with 8 nucleotides matching TRBD1. CDR1 is GTSNPN and CDR2 is SVGIG in the germline V gene (reference sequence). The CDR3 has 11 amino acids. The trim removed 3 bases at V and 6 bases at J, leaving 1 base unmatched. The CDR3 bases are TGTGCCTGGAGCGACAGGGGCGAGCAGTACTTC. Translation gives CAWSDRGEQYF. Full variable domain (remainder filled in from reference TRBV30 and TRBJ2-7): SQTIHQWPATLVQPVGSPLSLECTVEGTSNPNLYWYRQAAGRGLQLLFYSVGIGQISSEVPQNLSASRPQDRQFILSSKKLLLSDSGFYLCAWSDRGEQYFGPGTRLTVT.

This chain connects TRBV19 to TRBJ2-5; 7 bases are a match to TRBD1. This CDR3 spans 14 amino acids. V lost 5 bases to trimming and J lost 4 bases; unmatched junction nucleotides: 7. Germline V lookup: CDR1 LNHDA, CDR2 SQIVND (reference sequence). The CDR3 protein is CASSPRAGGETQYF. The CDR3 bases are TGTGCCAGTAGTCCACGGGCAGGGGGAGAGACCCAGTACTTC.

The chain couples TRBV2 to TRBJ2-7, with 7 nucleotides matching TRBD1. The CDR3 spans 14 residues. Germline CDR1 SNHLY, CDR2 FYNNEI. The ends lost 6 bases at V and 2 bases at J; junction bases unmatched: 7. The CDR3 bases are TGTGCCAGCAGGGAGGACAGGTTGACCTACGAGCAGTACTTC. It encodes CASREDRLTYEQYF.

This clone has a single count. The chain is built from TRBV5-1 and TRBJ1-4; TRBD1 aligns across 8 bases. This CDR3 is 16 amino acids long. Per the germline V gene, CDR1 is SGHRS and CDR2 is YFSETQ. V shed 3 bases and J 3 bases; nucleotides not matched to a gene: 7. The CDR3 sequence: CASSSGQVFANEKLFF. The CDR3, as DNA: TGCGCCAGCAGCTCGGGACAGGTCTTTGCTAATGAAAAACTGTTTTTT.

This clone was detected only a few times. The chain has TRBV14 and TRBJ1-2; no definite D call. This CDR3 spans 13 amino acids. Trimming took 0 bases from V and 2 from J, leaving 4 bases between them. CDR1 is SGHDN, CDR2 FVKESK, per germline. The CDR3 is CASSQERNYGYTF. The CDR3 nucleotides are TGTGCCAGCAGCCAAGAGCGGAACTATGGCTACACCTTC. The whole variable domain, filled in from reference TRBV14 and TRBJ1-2, reads EAGVTQFPSHSVIEKGQTVTLRCDPISGHDNLYWYRRVMGKEIKFLLHFVKESKQDESGMPNNRFLAERTGGTYSTLKVQPAELEDSGVYFCASSQERNYGYTFGSGTRLTVV.

The chain couples TRBV7-2 to TRBJ1-6, with D possibly matching TRBD1 (5 bases). CDR1 is SGHTA, CDR2 FQGNSA, per germline. This CDR3 region has 17 residues. Trimming took off 1 base at V and 1 base at J, with 11 bases between the two ends. The CDR3 coding sequence is TGTGCCAGCAGCTTAGGCCCTCAGGGTTCCTATAATTCACCCCTCCACTTT. Protein: CASSLGPQGSYNSPLHF.

The rearrangement joins TRBV6-1 to TRBJ1-2; possible D gene TRBD1, 5 bases. CDR3 length: 16 residues. Germline V gene sequence: CDR1 MNHNS, CDR2 SASEGT. V lost 1 base and J lost 5, with 17 bases in between. DNA for the CDR3: TGTGCCAGCAGTGAAGTGGGGCAGGGTCTGGGTTATGGCTACACCTTC. As protein: CASSEVGQGLGYGYTF.

The chain is built from TRBV28 and TRBJ1-3; TRBD1 agrees at 7 bases. V dropped 6 bases and J dropped 1; count of bases not matched to a gene: 9. This CDR3 is 16 amino acids long. Germline V gene sequence: CDR1 MDHEN, CDR2 SYDVKM. This CDR3 is CASSPLDRWSGNTIYF. Here the CDR3 DNA reads TGTGCCAGCAGCCCGTTGGACAGGTGGTCTGGAAACACCATATATTTT.

This clone turned up a few times. This chain uses TRBV5-4 with TRBJ1-1, with TRBD1 matching 7 bases. The ends lost 4 bases at V and 5 bases at J; junction bases unmatched: 14. The CDR3 runs to 16 residues. The germline gives CDR1 SGHNT, CDR2 YYREEE (reference sequence). This CDR3 reads CASSPKEGALGTEAFF. The CDR3 coding sequence is TGTGCCAGCAGCCCCAAGGAGGGGGCGCTTGGGACTGAAGCTTTCTTT.

This chain uses TRBV5-4 with TRBJ1-2; perhaps TRBD1 as D (6 bases). Germline V gives CDR1 SGHNT, CDR2 YYREEE (reference sequence). This CDR3 contains 16 residues. V gave up 4 bases and J gave up 4 bases, with 20 bases separating them. The CDR3 DNA follows: TGTGCCAGCAGCCTTCCATGGGACACAATAACCTATGGCTACACCTTC. This translates into CASSLPWDTITYGYTF. The entire variable domain, with the rest obtained from reference TRBV5-4 and TRBJ1-2, is as follows: ETGVTQSPTHLIKTRGQQVTLRCSSQSGHNTVSWYQQALGQGPQFIFQYYREEENGRGNFPPRFSGLQFPNYSSELNVNALELDDSALYLCASSLPWDTITYGYTFGSGTRLTVV.

The chain uses TRBV5-1 and TRBJ2-7, with 10 bases fitting TRBD1. The germline V gene has CDR1 SGHRS and CDR2 YFSETQ. The CDR3 runs to 14 residues. J was trimmed by 5 bases and V by 2 bases; bases with no gene match: 4. CDR3 protein: CASSFAGTGDEQYF. The CDR3 DNA reads as TGCGCCAGCAGCTTCGCCGGGACAGGGGACGAGCAGTACTTC. Complete variable domain (other parts from reference TRBV5-1 and TRBJ2-7): KAGVTQTPRYLIKTRGQQVTLSCSPISGHRSVSWYQQTPGQGLQFLFEYFSETQRNKGNFPGRFSGRQFSNSRSEMNVSTLELGDSALYLCASSFAGTGDEQYFGPGTRLTVT.

The chain links TRBV6-5 to TRBJ2-3; 7 bases agree with TRBD2. The germline CDR1 and CDR2 sequences are MNHEY and SVGAGI. The length of the CDR3 is 13 residues. With 3 bases clipped from V and 5 bases from J, the junction kept 2 bases outside the gene matches. CDR3 DNA sequence: TGTGCCAGCAGTTATTCGGGGGGAGATACGCAGTATTTT. Translation gives CASSYSGGDTQYF.

Comment on this clone: The same CDR3 can be traced to other DNA sequences in this sample. The V and J genes are TRBV2 and TRBJ1-4; a possible D gene is TRBD1 (5 bases). This CDR3 comprises 15 residues. Trimming took 4 bases from V and 2 from J, leaving 11 bases between them. CDR1 and CDR2 from the germline V gene are SNHLY and FYNNEI. CDR3 protein: CASSGQGVTNEKLFF. CDR3 DNA sequence: TGTGCCAGCAGTGGTCAGGGTGTTACTAATGAAAAACTGTTTTTT.

The CDR3 DNA sequence: TGTGCCAGCAAAAGAGGGACAGGGGAAGACAATGAGCAGTTCTTC. Amino acids: CASKRGTGEDNEQFF. This rearrangement joins TRBV6-5 to TRBJ2-1, with 10 bases that match TRBD1. CDR1 MNHEY and CDR2 SVGAGI come from the germline V gene. The trim removed 7 bases at V and 5 bases at J, leaving 8 bases unmatched. The length of the CDR3 is 15 residues.